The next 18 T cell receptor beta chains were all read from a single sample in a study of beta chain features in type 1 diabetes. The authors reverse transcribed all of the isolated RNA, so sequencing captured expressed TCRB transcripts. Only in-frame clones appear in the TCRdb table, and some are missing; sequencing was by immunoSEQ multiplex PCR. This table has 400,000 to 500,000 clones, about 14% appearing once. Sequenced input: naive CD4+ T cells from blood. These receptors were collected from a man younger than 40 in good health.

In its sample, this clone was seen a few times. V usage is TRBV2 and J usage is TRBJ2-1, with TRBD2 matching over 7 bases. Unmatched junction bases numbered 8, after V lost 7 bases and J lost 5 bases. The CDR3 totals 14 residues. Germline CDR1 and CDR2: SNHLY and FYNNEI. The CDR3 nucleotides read TGTGCCAGCACTCGTCCTACTAGCGACAATGAGCAGTTCTTC. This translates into CASTRPTSDNEQFF. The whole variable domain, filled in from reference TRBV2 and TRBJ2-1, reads EPEVTQTPSHQVTQMGQEVILRCVPISNHLYFYWYRQILGQKVEFLVSFYNNEISEKSEIFDDQFSVERPDGSNFTLKIRSTKLEDSAMYFCASTRPTSDNEQFFGPGTRLTVL.

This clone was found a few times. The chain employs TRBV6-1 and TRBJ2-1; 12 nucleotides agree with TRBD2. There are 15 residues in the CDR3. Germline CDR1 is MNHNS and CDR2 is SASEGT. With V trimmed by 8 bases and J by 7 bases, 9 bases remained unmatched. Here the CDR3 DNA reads TGTGCCAGCCTCCTCGGACTAGCGGGGAGGAATGAGCAGTTCTTC. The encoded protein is CASLLGLAGRNEQFF.

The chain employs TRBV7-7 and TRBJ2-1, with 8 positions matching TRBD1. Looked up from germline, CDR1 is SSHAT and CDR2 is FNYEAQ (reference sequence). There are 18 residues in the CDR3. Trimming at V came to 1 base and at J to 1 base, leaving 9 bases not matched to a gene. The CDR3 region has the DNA TGTGCCAGCAGCTTAGTTCTTGGGACAGGACCATCCTACAATGAGCAGTTCTTC. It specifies CASSLVLGTGPSYNEQFF.

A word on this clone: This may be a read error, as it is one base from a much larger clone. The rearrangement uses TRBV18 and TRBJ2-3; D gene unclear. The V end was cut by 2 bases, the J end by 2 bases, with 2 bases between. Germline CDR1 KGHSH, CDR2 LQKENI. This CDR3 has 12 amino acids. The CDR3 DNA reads TGTGCCAGCTCACCAATCACAGATACGCAGTATTTT. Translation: CASSPITDTQYF.

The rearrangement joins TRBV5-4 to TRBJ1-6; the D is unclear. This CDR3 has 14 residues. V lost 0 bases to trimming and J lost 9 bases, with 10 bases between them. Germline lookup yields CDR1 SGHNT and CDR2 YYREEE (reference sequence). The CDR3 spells CASSLDKISSPLHF. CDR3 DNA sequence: TGTGCCAGCAGCTTGGACAAAATATCTTCACCCCTCCACTTT.

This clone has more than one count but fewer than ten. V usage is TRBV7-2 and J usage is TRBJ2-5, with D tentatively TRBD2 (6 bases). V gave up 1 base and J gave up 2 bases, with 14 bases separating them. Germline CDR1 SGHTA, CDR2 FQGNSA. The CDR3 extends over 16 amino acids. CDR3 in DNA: TGTGCCAGCAGCTTAGTGGGTGGCGGGACTCAAGAGACCCAGTACTTC. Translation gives CASSLVGGGTQETQYF.

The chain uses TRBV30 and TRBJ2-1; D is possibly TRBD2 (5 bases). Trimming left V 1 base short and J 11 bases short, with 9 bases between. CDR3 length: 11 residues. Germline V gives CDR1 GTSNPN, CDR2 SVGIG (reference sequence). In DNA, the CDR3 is TGTGCCTGGAGTGGGGCGGGTCAGCAGTTCTTC. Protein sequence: CAWSGAGQQFF.

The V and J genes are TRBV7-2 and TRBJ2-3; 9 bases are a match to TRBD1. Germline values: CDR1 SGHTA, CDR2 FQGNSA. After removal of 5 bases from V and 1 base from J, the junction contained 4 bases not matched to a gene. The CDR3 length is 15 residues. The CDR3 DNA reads TGTGCCAGCAGCCAGAGGGACAGGGGCACAGATACGCAGTATTTT. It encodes CASSQRDRGTDTQYF.

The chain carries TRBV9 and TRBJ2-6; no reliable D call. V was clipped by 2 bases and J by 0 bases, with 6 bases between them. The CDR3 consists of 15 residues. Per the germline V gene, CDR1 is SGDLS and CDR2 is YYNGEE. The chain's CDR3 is CASSVAVSGANVLTF. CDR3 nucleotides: TGTGCCAGCAGCGTGGCGGTCTCTGGGGCCAACGTCCTGACTTTC.

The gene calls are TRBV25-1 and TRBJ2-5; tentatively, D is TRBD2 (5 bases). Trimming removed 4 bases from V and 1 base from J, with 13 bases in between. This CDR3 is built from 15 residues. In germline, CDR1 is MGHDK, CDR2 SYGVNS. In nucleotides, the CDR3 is TGTGCCAGCAGTGTGCCCCGGACTGGCCAAGAGACCCAGTACTTC. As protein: CASSVPRTGQETQYF.

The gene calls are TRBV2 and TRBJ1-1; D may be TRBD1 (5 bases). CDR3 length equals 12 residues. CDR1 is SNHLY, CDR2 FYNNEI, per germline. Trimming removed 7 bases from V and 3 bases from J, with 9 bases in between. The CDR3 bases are TGTGCCAGCATCGACAGCGACACTGAAGCTTTCTTT. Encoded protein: CASIDSDTEAFF.

CDR3 residues: CASSSLPRLPGHGATNEKLFF. In nucleotides, the CDR3 is TGTGCCAGCTCATCACTACCTCGTTTACCGGGACATGGTGCAACTAATGAAAAACTGTTTTTT. V and J are TRBV18 and TRBJ1-4, with TRBD1 as a possible D gene (6 bases). Trimming removed 5 bases from V and 0 bases from J, with 28 bases in between. CDR3 length equals 21 residues. The germline CDR1 and CDR2 sequences are KGHSH and LQKENI.

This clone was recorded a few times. The CDR3 DNA follows: TGCAGTGCATATAGGTGGACTGAAGCTTTCTTT. This codes for CSAYRWTEAFF. This sequence joins TRBV20-1 and TRBJ1-1; D unresolved. V lost 6 bases, J lost 5 bases, and 10 bases lay in between. Germline V CDR1 and CDR2: DFQATT, SNEGSKA (reference sequence). The CDR3 is 11 residues long.

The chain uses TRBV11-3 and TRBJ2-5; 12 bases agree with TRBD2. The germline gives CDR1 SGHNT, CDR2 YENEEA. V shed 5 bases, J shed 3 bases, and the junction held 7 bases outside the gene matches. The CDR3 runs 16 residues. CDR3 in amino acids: CASSSRLAGVKETQYF. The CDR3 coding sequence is TGTGCCAGCAGCAGCAGACTAGCGGGAGTGAAAGAGACCCAGTACTTC.

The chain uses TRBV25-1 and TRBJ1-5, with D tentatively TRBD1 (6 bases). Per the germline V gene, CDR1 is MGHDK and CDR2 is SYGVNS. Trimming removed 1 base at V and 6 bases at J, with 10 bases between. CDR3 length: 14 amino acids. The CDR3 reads CASSELGGLQPQHF. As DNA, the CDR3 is TGTGCCAGCAGTGAATTAGGGGGGCTTCAGCCCCAGCATTTT.

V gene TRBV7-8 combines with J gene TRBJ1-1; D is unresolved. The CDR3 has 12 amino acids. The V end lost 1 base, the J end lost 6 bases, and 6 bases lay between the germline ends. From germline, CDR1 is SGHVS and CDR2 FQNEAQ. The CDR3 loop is CASSLGIAEAFF. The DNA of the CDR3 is TGTGCCAGCAGCTTAGGGATTGCTGAAGCTTTCTTT.

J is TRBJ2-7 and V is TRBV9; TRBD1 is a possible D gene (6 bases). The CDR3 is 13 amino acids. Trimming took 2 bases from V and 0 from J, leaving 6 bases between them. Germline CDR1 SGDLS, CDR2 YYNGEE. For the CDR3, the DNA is TGTGCCAGCAGCGTGACAGGCTCCTACGAGCAGTACTTC. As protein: CASSVTGSYEQYF.

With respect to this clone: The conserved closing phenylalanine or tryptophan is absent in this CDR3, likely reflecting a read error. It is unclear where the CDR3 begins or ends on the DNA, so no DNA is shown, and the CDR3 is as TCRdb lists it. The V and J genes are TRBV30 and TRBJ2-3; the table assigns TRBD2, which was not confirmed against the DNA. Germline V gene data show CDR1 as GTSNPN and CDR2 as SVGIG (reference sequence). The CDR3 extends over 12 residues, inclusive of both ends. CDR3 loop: CAWSVSRDPIIP.